This T cell receptor (beta chain) is from a study of T cell responses to AZD1222 COVID-19 vaccine. Study-wide results and limits: Repertoire sampling occurred only after the peak T cell response. White British donors predominated, females outnumbered males, and clonal diversity was possibly underestimated.

Comments on this clone: The antigen is undetermined.

Libraries were prepared by immunoSEQ multiplex PCR; TCRdb keeps only in-frame clonotypes and omits some of them. The repertoire holds 200,000 to 250,000 clones, about 93% seen once, with less than 1.2% in the top ten. There are 16 residues in the CDR3. J gave up 0 bases and V 0 bases, and 5 bases lay outside the gene matches. The germline V gene encodes CDR1 SGHKS and CDR2 YYEKEE (reference sequence). This chain joins TRBV5-5 and TRBJ2-7, with TRBD1 matching 8 bases. The receptor's source is an adult in good health. The specimen was peripheral blood, collected on day 0 of MenACWY control vaccination. The CDR3 nucleotides read TGTGCCAGCAGCTTGGCCCGACAGGGGAGCTCCTACGAGCAGTACTTC. This gives the protein CASSLARQGSSYEQYF.